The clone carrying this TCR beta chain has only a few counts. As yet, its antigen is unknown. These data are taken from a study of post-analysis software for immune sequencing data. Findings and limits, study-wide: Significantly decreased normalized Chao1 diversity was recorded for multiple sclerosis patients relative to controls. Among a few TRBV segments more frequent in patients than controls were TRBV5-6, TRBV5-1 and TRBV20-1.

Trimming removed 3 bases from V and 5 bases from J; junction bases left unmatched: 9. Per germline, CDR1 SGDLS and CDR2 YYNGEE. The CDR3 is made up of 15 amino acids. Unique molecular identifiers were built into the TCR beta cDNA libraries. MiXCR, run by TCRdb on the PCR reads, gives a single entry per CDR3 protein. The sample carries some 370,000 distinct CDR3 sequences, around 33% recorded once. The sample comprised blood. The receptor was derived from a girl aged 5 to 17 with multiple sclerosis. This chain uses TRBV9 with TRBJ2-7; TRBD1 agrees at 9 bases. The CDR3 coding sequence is TGTGCCAGCAGCGCTACCGGGACAGGGTCGCACGAGCAGTACTTC. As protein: CASSATGTGSHEQYF.